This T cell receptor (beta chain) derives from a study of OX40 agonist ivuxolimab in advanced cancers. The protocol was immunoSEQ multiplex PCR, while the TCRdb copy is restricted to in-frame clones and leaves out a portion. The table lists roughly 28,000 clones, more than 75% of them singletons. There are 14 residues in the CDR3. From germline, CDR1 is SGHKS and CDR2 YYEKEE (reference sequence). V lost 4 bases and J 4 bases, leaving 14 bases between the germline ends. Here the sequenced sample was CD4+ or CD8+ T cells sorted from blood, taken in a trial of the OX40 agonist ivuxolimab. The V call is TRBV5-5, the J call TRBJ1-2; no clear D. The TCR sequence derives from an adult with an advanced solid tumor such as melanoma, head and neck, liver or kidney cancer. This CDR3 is CASSLDGSPYGYTF. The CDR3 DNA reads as TGTGCCAGCAGCCTCGACGGCAGTCCCTATGGCTACACCTTC.